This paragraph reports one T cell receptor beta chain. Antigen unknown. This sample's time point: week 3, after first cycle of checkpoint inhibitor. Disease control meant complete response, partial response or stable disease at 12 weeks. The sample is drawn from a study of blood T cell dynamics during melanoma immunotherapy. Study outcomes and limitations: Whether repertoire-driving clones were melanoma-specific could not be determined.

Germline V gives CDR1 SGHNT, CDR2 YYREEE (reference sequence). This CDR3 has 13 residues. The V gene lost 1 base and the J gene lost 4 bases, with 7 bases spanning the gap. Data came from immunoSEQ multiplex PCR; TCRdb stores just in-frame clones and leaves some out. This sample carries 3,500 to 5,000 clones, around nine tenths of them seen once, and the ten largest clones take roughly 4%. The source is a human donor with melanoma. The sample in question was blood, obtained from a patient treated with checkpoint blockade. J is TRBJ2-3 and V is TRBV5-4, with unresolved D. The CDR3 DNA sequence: TGTGCCAGCAGCTTGTGGGGTGCAGATACGCAGTATTTT. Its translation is CASSLWGADTQYF.